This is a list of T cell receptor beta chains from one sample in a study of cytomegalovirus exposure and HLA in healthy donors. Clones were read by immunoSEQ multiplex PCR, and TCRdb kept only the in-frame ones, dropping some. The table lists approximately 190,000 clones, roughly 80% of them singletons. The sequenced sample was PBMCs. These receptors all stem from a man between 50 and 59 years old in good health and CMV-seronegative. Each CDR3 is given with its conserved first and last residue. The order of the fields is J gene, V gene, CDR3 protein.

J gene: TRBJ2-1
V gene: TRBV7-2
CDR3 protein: CASSLDGGLQFF

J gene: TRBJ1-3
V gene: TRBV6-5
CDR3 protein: CASSYSGGSGNTIYF

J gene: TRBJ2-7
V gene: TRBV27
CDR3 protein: CASSFSSWSRYEQYF

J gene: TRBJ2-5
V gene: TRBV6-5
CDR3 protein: CASRAGGVETQYF

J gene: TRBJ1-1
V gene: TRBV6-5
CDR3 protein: CASSYRGLPGNTEAFF

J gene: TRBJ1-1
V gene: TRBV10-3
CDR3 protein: CAITRDSRYTEAFF

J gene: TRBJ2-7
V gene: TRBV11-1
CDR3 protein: CARGEGRLYEQYF

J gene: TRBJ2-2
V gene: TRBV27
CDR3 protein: CASSWGGTGELFF

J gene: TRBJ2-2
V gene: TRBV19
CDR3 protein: CATVGGQGHTGELFF

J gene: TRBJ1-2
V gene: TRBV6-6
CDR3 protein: CASSLRGYTF

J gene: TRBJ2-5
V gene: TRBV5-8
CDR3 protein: CASSFPGWENQETQYF

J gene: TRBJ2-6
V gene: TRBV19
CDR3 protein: CASSIDSSGANVLTF